This T cell receptor beta chain was obtained from a study of shared clonotypes between healthy human individuals. About the study: Ranging from 18 to 49 in age, donors were a couple of women and a few men. Findings of the study overall: Sequencing depth was expected to influence donor clonotype sharing. Since donors were few, the genetic and exposure-history diversity represented was limited.

The assay was immunoSEQ multiplex PCR, and TCRdb's table has in-frame clones only and misses some. Among millions of clones listed, 85% to 95% were seen once. Points on this clone: Its target is not known.

The study drew its donors from healthy HIV-negative adults without recent acute infections or vaccinations. CDR1 and CDR2 (germline): GTSNPN, SVGIG (reference sequence). V gave up 4 bases and J gave up 0 bases, with 13 bases separating them. The CDR3 consists of 16 residues. The receptor was derived from a man between 18 and 29 years old in good health. V gene TRBV30 combines with J gene TRBJ1-6; D is ambiguous. Sequencing was carried out using naive CD4+ T cells sorted from blood. Subset indicated: CD45RA+ positively selected. The chain's CDR3 is CAWKIVQSSYNSPLHF. The CDR3 DNA follows: TGTGCCTGGAAAATAGTACAGAGCTCCTATAATTCACCCCTCCACTTT.